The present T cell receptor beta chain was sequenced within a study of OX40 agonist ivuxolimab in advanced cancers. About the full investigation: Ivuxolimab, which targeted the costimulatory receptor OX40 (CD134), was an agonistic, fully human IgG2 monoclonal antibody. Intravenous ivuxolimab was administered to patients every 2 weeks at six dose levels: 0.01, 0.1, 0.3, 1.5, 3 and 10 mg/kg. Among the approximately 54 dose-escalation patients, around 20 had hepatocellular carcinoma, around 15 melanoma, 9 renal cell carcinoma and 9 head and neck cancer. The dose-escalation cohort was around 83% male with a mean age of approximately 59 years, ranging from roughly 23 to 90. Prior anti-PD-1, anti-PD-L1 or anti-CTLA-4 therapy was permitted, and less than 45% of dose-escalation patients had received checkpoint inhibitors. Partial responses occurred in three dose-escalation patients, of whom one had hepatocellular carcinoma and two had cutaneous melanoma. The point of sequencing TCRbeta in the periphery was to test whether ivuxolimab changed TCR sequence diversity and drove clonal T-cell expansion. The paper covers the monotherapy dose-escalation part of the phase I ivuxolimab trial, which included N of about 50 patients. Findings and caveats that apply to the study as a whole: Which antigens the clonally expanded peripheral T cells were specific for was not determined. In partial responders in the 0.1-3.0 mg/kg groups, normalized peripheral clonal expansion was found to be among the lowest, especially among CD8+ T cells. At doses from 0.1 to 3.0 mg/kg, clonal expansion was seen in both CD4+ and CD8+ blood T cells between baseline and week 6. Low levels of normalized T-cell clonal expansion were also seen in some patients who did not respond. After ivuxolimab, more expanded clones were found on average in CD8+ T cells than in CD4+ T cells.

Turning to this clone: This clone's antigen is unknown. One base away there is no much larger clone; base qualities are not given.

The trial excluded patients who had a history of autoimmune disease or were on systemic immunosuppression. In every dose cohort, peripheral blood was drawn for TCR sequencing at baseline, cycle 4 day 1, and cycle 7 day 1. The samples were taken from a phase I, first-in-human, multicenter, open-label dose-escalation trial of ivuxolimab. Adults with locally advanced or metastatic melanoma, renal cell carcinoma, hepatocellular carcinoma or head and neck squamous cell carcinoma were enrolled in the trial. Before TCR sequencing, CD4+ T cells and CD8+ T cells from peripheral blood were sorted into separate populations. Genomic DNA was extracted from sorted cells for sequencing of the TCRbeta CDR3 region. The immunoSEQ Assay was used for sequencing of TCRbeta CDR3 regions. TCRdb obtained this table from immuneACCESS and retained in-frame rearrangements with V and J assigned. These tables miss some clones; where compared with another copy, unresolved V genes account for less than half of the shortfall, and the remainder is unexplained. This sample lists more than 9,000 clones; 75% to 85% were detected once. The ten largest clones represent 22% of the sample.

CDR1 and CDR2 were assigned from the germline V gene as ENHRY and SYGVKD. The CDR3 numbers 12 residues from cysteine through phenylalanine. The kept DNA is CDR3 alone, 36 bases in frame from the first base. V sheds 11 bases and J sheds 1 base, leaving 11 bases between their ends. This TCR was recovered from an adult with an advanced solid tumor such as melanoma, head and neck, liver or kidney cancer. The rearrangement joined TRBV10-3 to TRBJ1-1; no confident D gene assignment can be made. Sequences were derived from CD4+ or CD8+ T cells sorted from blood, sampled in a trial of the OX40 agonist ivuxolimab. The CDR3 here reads CASEAPNTEAFF. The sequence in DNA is TGTGCCTCCGAGGCGCCGAACACTGAAGCTTTCTTT.